Listed here are 2 T cell receptor beta chains from one sample, sequenced in a study of T cell responses to AZD1222 COVID-19 vaccine. Sequenced by immunoSEQ multiplex PCR; TCRdb stores in-frame clones only, minus some. The sample contains about 100,000 clones, approximately 87% of which appear only once. The specimen was peripheral blood, collected on day 0 of AZD1222 vaccination. Receptors originate from an adult in good health.

The chain couples TRBV5-1 to TRBJ2-5; possible D gene TRBD1, 6 bases. CDR1 is SGHRS, CDR2 YFSETQ, per germline. The CDR3 is made up of 14 amino acids. Trimming took 4 bases from V and 3 from J, leaving 13 bases between them. The CDR3: CASSPDSTKETQYF. The CDR3, as DNA: TGCGCCAGCAGCCCGGACAGCACTAAAGAGACCCAGTACTTC.

The chain joins TRBV5-6 to TRBJ1-2, with a possible D match to TRBD1 (5 bases). The CDR3 length is 19 residues. V was clipped by 4 bases and J by 3 bases, with 28 bases between them. In germline, CDR1 is SGHDT, CDR2 YYEEEE. CDR3 coding DNA: TGTGCCAGCAGCCCGACGGTGCCTTACGGGACCCTACCGCACTATGGCTACACCTTC. It specifies CASSPTVPYGTLPHYGYTF.